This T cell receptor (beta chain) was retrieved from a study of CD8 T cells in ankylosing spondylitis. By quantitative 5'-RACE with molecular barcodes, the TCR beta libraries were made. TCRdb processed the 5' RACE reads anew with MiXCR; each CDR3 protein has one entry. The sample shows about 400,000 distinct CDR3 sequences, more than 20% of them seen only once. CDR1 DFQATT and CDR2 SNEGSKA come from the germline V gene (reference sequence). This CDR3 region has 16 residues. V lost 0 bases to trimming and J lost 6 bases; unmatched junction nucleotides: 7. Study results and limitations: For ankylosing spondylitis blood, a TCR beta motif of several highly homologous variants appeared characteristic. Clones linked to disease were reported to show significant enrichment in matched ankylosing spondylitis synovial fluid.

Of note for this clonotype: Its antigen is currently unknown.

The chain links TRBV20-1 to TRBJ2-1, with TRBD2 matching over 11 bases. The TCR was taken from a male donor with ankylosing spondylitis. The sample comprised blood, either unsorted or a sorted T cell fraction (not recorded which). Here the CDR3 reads CSARDPVAGGLNEQFF. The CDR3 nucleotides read TGCAGTGCTAGAGACCCAGTAGCGGGAGGGCTCAATGAGCAGTTCTTC.